This T cell receptor beta chain was profiled in a study of naive and memory T cell subsets. EMRA cells were CD45RA+CD27-, and effector memory cells CD45RA-CD27-. Two oligonucleotides, mixed equimolar, formed the beta constant-region primer covering TRBC1 and TRBC2. TCRdb recomputed calls from the UMI-ligation and nested PCR reads with MiXCR, one row per CDR3 protein. Of 37,000 or so distinct CDR3 sequences in the sample, about 14% are singletons; the top ten hold 22%. This clonotype was counted a few times. This TCR was sampled from a human donor in good health. Sequencing used effector memory CD4+ T cells from blood. This sample's subset: effector memory, CD45RA- CD27-.

The CDR3 reads CASSQGPSYEQYF. As DNA, the CDR3 is TGCGCCAGCAGCCAAGGCCCCTCCTACGAGCAGTACTTC. The gene calls are TRBV4-1 and TRBJ2-7; D gene uncertain. This CDR3 region has 13 residues. V lost 1 base and J 0 bases, leaving 4 bases between the germline ends. The germline V gene has CDR1 MGHRA and CDR2 YSYEKL.